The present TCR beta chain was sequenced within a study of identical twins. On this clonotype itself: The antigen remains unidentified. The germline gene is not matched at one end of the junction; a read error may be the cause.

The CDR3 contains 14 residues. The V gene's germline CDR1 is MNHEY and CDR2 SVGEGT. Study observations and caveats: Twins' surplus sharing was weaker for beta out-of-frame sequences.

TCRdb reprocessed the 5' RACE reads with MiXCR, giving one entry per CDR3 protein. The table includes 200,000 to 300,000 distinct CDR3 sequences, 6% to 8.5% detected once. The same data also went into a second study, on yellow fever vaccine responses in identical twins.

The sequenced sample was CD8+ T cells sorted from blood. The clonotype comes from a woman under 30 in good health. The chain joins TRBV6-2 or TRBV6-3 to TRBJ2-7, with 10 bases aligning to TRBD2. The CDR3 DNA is TGTGCCAGCAGTTACGATAGCGGGAGGTACGAGCAGTATTTC. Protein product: CASSYDSGRYEQYF.